The next 19 T cell receptor beta chains were all read from a single sample in a study of OX40 agonist ivuxolimab in advanced cancers. Library method: the immunoSEQ multiplex PCR assay. TCRdb retrieved this table from immuneACCESS and kept in-frame rearrangements only. Not all clones are present; in checked studies, unresolved V genes account for under half, and no reason is known for the remainder. The sample includes 53,000 or so clones, with 84% observed a single time. Roughly 0.6% of the sample goes to the ten largest clones. Sequencing was performed on CD4+ or CD8+ T cells sorted from blood, taken in a trial of the OX40 agonist ivuxolimab. The receptor set was obtained from an adult with an advanced solid tumor such as melanoma, head and neck, liver or kidney cancer.

The chain recombines TRBV19 with TRBJ1-2; D not resolved. The CDR3 totals 12 residues. CDR1 and CDR2 from the germline V gene are LNHDA and SQIVND (reference sequence). Trimming shortened V by 5 bases and J by 5 bases, and 9 bases separated the two germline ends. The CDR3 nucleotides read TGTGCCAGTAGTGTCGCCGGATATGGCTACACCTTC. Its translation: CASSVAGYGYTF. The variable domain in full, with the rest retrieved from reference TRBV19 and TRBJ1-2, is DGGITQSPKYLFRKEGQNVTLSCEQNLNHDAMYWYRQDPGQGLRLIYYSQIVNDFQKGDIAEGYSVSREKKESFPLTVTSAQKNPTAFYLCASSVAGYGYTFGSGTRLTVV.

The gene calls are TRBV4-1 and TRBJ2-5, with a weak D call TRBD2 (6 bases). The V end lost 3 bases, the J end lost 5 bases, and 16 bases lay between the germline ends. The CDR3 covers 15 residues. Germline CDR1 MGHRA, CDR2 YSYEKL. CDR3 DNA sequence: TGCGCCAGCAGCCATCCCGGGACTTCCCTGGAGACCCAGTACTTC. Amino acids: CASSHPGTSLETQYF.

The chain combines TRBV19 with TRBJ2-1; D ambiguous. The germline gives CDR1 LNHDA, CDR2 SQIVND (reference sequence). The CDR3 consists of 14 residues. Trimming cost V 4 bases and J 4 bases, with 11 bases left between them. CDR3 bases: TGTGCCAGTAGTAGGGGAAGGAATTACAATGAGCAGTTCTTC. Protein sequence: CASSRGRNYNEQFF.

This chain uses TRBV4-1 with TRBJ2-2; D possibly corresponds to TRBD1 (6 bases). V was shortened by 4 bases and J by 0 bases, with 12 bases between the two germline ends. CDR1 is MGHRA and CDR2 is YSYEKL in the germline V gene. The CDR3 totals 16 residues. The CDR3 sequence is CASSLRDIPNTGELFF. The CDR3 DNA is TGCGCCAGCAGCCTTAGGGACATTCCGAACACCGGGGAGCTGTTTTTT.

The chain recombines TRBV11-2 with TRBJ1-4; D may be TRBD1 (5 bases). This CDR3 contains 15 residues. Germline CDR1 and CDR2: SGHAT and FQNNGV. V gave up 0 bases and J gave up 2 bases, with 7 bases separating them. CDR3 nucleotides: TGTGCCAGCAGCTTAGAGAGGGGCACTAATGAAAAACTGTTTTTT. It codes for CASSLERGTNEKLFF.

J is TRBJ2-4 and V is TRBV7-2; either TRBD1 or TRBD2 may supply D (5 bases each). This CDR3 is 13 amino acids long. CDR1 is SGHTA and CDR2 is FQGNSA in the germline V gene. V lost 1 base to trimming and J lost 5 bases, with 6 bases between them. The DNA for the CDR3 is TGTGCCAGCAGCTTAGAGGGACAAAACATTCAGTACTTC. Its protein product is CASSLEGQNIQYF. The full variable domain, completed using reference TRBV7-2 and TRBJ2-4, is GAGVSQSPSNKVTEKGKDVELRCDPISGHTALYWYRQSLGQGLEFLIYFQGNSAPDKSGLPSDRFSAERTGGSVSTLTIQRTQQEDSAVYLCASSLEGQNIQYFGAGTRLSVL.

The chain links TRBV7-9 to TRBJ2-7; unclear D gene. Trimming removed 11 bases at V and 0 bases at J, with 8 bases between. Germline values: CDR1 SEHNR, CDR2 FQNEAQ (reference sequence). This CDR3 has 11 amino acids. The CDR3 DNA reads TGTGCCCGCTCCTCCTCCTACGAGCAGTACTTC. Translation gives CARSSSYEQYF.

This clone was seen a single time. This chain uses TRBV28 with TRBJ1-5, with TRBD1 matching over 9 bases. V shed 5 bases and J 0 bases; nucleotides not matched to a gene: 8. This CDR3 contains 17 residues. Germline V CDR1 and CDR2: MDHEN, SYDVKM. In nucleotides, the CDR3 is TGTGCCAGCAGTGGGGGGGGACAGGGATATAGCAATCAGCCCCAGCATTTT. Translating gives CASSGGGQGYSNQPQHF.

The rearrangement uses TRBV19 and TRBJ2-1, with 10 positions matching TRBD1. Trimming cost V 5 bases and J 5 bases; bases outside gene matches: 6. Germline CDR1 LNHDA, CDR2 SQIVND (reference sequence). This CDR3 is built from 15 residues. The CDR3 bases are TGTGCCAGTAGTGAGACAGGGGGCGCAAACAATGAGCAGTTCTTC. Protein product: CASSETGGANNEQFF.

This rearrangement joins TRBV19 to TRBJ1-1, with 7 bases matching TRBD1. CDR3 size: 14 residues. Germline-derived CDR1 and CDR2 are LNHDA and SQIVND (reference sequence). The V gene end was trimmed by 5 bases and the J gene end by 1 base; junction bases not matched to a gene: 4. The CDR3 is CASSEQGTNTEAFF. As DNA, the CDR3 is TGTGCCAGTAGTGAACAGGGGACGAACACTGAAGCTTTCTTT.

The chain couples TRBV30 to TRBJ1-1; 7 nucleotides match TRBD1. CDR1 is GTSNPN, CDR2 SVGIG, per germline (reference sequence). The junction had 2 bases not matched to a gene; V was cut back by 4 bases and J by 0 bases. The CDR3 loop spans 13 amino acids. In DNA, the CDR3 is TGTGCCTGGACCAGGGGGGTGAACACTGAAGCTTTCTTT. Translation gives CAWTRGVNTEAFF.

The chain recombines TRBV11-1 with TRBJ2-2; a weak D match, TRBD2 (5 bases). The CDR3 sequence is 14 residues long. Looked up from germline, CDR1 is SGHAT and CDR2 is FQDESV (reference sequence). The germline V and J ends were trimmed by 1 base and 5 bases, with 8 bases remaining between them. The CDR3 DNA sequence: TGTGCCAGCAGCTTAGGTCGGGAAACCGGGGAGCTGTTTTTT. Encoded protein: CASSLGRETGELFF.

Here the CDR3 reads CASSFARDTEAFF. CDR3 nucleotide sequence: TGTGCCAGCAGCTTTGCCAGGGACACTGAAGCTTTCTTT. The rearrangement uses TRBV7-6 and TRBJ1-1; D might be TRBD1 (5 bases). The V end lost 3 bases, the J end lost 3 bases, and 8 bases lay between the germline ends. The length of the CDR3 is 13 residues. CDR1 is SGHVS, CDR2 FNYEAQ, per germline.

CDR3 sequence: CASSLAQTYEQYF. The CDR3, as DNA: TGTGCCAGCAGCTTAGCCCAAACCTACGAGCAGTACTTC. V is TRBV7-9 and J is TRBJ2-7, with no clear D. This CDR3 contains 13 residues. Germline-derived CDR1 and CDR2 are SEHNR and FQNEAQ (reference sequence). V was cut by 0 bases and J by 2 bases, with 5 bases left in between.

The rearrangement joins TRBV5-4 to TRBJ2-1, with D perhaps given as TRBD1 or TRBD2 (5 bases each). The CDR3 loop spans 16 amino acids. V dropped 4 bases and J dropped 1 base, with 15 bases sitting between them. The germline V gene encodes CDR1 SGHNT and CDR2 YYREEE (reference sequence). CDR3 protein: CASSPPGTPSYNEQFF. DNA for the CDR3: TGTGCCAGCAGCCCTCCCGGGACGCCATCCTACAATGAGCAGTTCTTC.

The rearrangement joins TRBV7-6 to TRBJ2-7, with TRBD2 as a possible D gene (6 bases). V was cut by 5 bases and J by 6 bases, with 20 bases left in between. The germline V gene encodes CDR1 SGHVS and CDR2 FNYEAQ. The CDR3 is 15 residues long. The CDR3 loop is CASSTTTSGDGEQYF. CDR3 sequence (DNA): TGTGCCAGCAGCACCACGACTAGTGGCGACGGCGAGCAGTACTTC.

The chain couples TRBV6-5 to TRBJ1-1; D not resolved. Germline CDR1 reads MNHEY; CDR2 reads SVGAGI. The CDR3 length is 14 residues. V shed 0 bases and J shed 7 bases, with 12 bases lying between them. The DNA for the CDR3 is TGTGCCAGCAGTTACTCGCGGCAGTTCTATGAAGCTTTCTTT. Protein: CASSYSRQFYEAFF.

The chain recombines TRBV5-1 with TRBJ2-7; D not certain. This CDR3 has 14 amino acids. Trimming removed 1 base at V and 5 bases at J, with 13 bases between. The germline V gene has CDR1 SGHRS and CDR2 YFSETQ. CDR3 loop: CASSLFGPGDEQYF. The CDR3 DNA follows: TGCGCCAGCAGCTTGTTTGGGCCTGGGGACGAGCAGTACTTC.

The chain carries TRBV10-3 and TRBJ1-3; possible D gene TRBD1, 6 bases. Trimming stripped 6 bases from V and 0 bases from J, with 6 bases between. This CDR3 is built from 13 residues. Germline CDR1 and CDR2: ENHRY and SYGVKD. CDR3 protein: CAIRDSSGNTIYF. The CDR3 DNA follows: TGTGCCATCAGGGACAGCTCTGGAAACACCATATATTTT.